The 3 T cell receptor beta chains in this list originate from one sample, sequenced in a study of T cells in Graves' hyperthyroidism and ophthalmopathy. Using RNA transcripts as the source, TCR beta CDR3 regions were amplified. HTBI primers were the set used in a first-round RT-PCR of the TCR CDR3. TCRdb redid the calling of the multiplex PCR reads with MiXCR, one entry per CDR3 protein. The data show about 320,000 distinct CDR3 sequences, approximately 17% seen once. Sequencing used blood. These receptors all come from a man between 25 and 39 years old with Graves' hyperthyroidism.

This clonotype was found many times. V gene TRBV5-1 combines with J gene TRBJ2-7; D is unclear. CDR1 and CDR2 from the germline V gene are SGHRS and YFSETQ. The CDR3 covers 14 residues. The ends were cut back, 4 bases at V and 6 bases at J, with 17 bases in the middle. CDR3 in DNA: TGCGCCAGCAGCGTAATCCCCAGCTCGCTCGAGCAGTACTTC. It specifies CASSVIPSSLEQYF.

The chain has TRBV6-1 and TRBJ1-2; TRBD1 matches at 8 bases. V was clipped by 2 bases and J by 7 bases; unmatched bases: 6. CDR3 length: 14 residues. Germline V gives CDR1 MNHNS, CDR2 SASEGT. For the CDR3, the DNA is TGTGCCAGCAGTGAAAGACAGGGGCGGCTTGGCTACACCTTC. This sequence encodes CASSERQGRLGYTF.

This clonotype was found a few times. CDR3 nucleotides: TGTGCCAGCACGCCGTCCTCGAGGCCCACAGATACGCAGTATTTT. Translation: CASTPSSRPTDTQYF. J is TRBJ2-3 and V is TRBV6-1; unclear D gene. Trimming took 7 bases from V and 2 from J, leaving 16 bases between them. CDR1 is MNHNS, CDR2 SASEGT, per germline. CDR3 length equals 15 residues.